This TCR beta chain came from a study of blood T cells in healthy people across ages. General study points: Roughly linearly, TCR beta diversity per million T cells fell as age increased.

A word on this clonotype: Antigen: not known.

The J segment lost 2 bases and the V segment lost 6 bases, leaving 8 bases of the junction unmatched. CDR3 length: 15 residues. Germline V CDR1 and CDR2: LNHDA, SQIVND (reference sequence). A sample-barcoded 5' primer and a J-beta primer mix were used in a second PCR of about 7 to 12 cycles. TCRdb called the 5' RACE reads again in MiXCR, with one record for every CDR3 protein. The sample contains some 1.6 million distinct CDR3 sequences, 30% to 40% of which appear only once. The study recruited healthy Caucasian donors from Russia who were aged roughly 6 to 95. The TCR comes from a woman aged 25 to 45 in good health. The sample was blood. The genes are TRBV19 and TRBJ2-3; 7 nucleotides line up with TRBD2. The CDR3 is CASRDLGTNTDTQYF. As DNA, the CDR3 is TGTGCCAGTAGGGACCTCGGGACTAACACAGATACGCAGTATTTT.